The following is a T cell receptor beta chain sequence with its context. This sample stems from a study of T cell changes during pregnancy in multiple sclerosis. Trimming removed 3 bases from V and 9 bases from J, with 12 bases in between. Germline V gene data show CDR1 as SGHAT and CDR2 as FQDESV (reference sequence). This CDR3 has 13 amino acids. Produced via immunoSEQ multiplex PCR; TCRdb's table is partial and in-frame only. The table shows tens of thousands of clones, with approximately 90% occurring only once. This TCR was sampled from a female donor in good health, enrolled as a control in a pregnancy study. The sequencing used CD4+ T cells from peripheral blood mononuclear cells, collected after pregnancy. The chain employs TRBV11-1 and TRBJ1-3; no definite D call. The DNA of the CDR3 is TGTGCCAGCAGCTTCACACAAGCGAGCACCATATATTTT. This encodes CASSFTQASTIYF.